The text below deals with one T cell receptor (beta chain). After removal of 7 bases from V and 1 base from J, the junction contained 3 bases not matched to a gene. Germline lookup yields CDR1 SGHAT and CDR2 FQNNGV. The CDR3 extends over 14 amino acids. Sequencing used immunoSEQ multiplex PCR; TCRdb keeps in-frame clones, though not all of them. The data contain under 200,000 clones, around nine tenths of them singletons. The data belong to a study of blood T cell repertoires in COVID-19. In the study overall: PBMCs, B-cell-depleted T cells, or T cells provided the cDNA or gDNA that made up the material.

V gene TRBV11-2 combines with J gene TRBJ2-2, with 7 positions matching TRBD1. The sequencing sample was made of peripheral blood. This TCR came from a young man with active or convalescent COVID-19. The CDR3 is CASNRDRNTGELFF. The CDR3 DNA sequence: TGTGCCAGCAACCGGGACAGGAACACCGGGGAGCTGTTTTTT.